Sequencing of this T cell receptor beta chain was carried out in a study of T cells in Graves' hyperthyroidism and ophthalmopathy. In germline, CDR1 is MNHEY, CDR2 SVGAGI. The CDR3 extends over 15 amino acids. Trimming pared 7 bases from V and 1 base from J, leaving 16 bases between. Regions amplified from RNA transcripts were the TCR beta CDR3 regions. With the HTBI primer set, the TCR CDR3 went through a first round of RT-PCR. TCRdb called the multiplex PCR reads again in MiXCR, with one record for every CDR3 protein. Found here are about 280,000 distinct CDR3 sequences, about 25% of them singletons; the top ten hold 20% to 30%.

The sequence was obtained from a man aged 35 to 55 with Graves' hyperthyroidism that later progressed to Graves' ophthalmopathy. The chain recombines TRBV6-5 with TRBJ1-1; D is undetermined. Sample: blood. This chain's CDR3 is CASILTLRANTEAFF. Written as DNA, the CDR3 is TGTGCCAGCATTTTAACATTAAGAGCGAACACTGAAGCTTTCTTT.